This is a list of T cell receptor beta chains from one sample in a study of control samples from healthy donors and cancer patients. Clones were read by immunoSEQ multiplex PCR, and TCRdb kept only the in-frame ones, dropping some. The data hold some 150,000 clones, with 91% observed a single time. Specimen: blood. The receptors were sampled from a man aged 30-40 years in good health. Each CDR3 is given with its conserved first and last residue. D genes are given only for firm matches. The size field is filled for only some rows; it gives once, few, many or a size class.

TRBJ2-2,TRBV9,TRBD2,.,CASSRLAQNTGELFF,TGTGCCAGCAGCCGACTAGCGCAGAACACCGGGGAGCTGTTTTTT
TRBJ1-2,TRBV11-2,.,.,CASSQNRDRGYTF,TGTGCCAGCAGTCAAAACCGGGACCGCGGCTACACCTTC
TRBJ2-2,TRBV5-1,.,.,CASSLYSGELFF,TGCGCCAGCAGCTTGTATAGCGGGGAGCTGTTTTTT
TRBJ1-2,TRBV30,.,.,CAWSVRHGYTF,TGTGCCTGGAGTGTCAGGCACGGCTACACCTTC
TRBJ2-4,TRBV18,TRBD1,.,CASSSQGVAKNIQYF,TGTGCCAGCTCATCCCAGGGGGTAGCCAAAAACATTCAGTACTTC
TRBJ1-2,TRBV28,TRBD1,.,CASRIQTGGYNYGYTF,TGTGCCAGCAGAATCCAAACAGGGGGCTACAACTATGGCTACACCTTC
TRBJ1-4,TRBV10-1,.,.,CASSERTADEKLFF,TGCGCCAGCAGTGAACGGACAGCCGATGAAAAACTGTTTTTT
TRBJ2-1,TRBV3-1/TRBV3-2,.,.,CASSQSSGVGGNEQFF,TGTGCCAGCAGCCAATCTTCCGGGGTCGGCGGCAATGAGCAGTTCTTC
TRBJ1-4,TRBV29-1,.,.,CSVVRLTDEKLFF,TGCAGCGTTGTTCGACTTACGGATGAAAAACTGTTTTTT
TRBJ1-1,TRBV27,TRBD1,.,CASSLSPGQGANTEAFF,TGTGCCAGCAGTTTATCCCCTGGACAGGGGGCGAACACTGAAGCTTTCTTT
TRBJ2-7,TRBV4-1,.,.,CASSPLGGAGLDEQYF,TGCGCCAGCAGCCCTTTAGGGGGGGCGGGTTTGGACGAGCAGTACTTC
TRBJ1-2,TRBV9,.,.,CASSVGAGRNYGYTF,TGTGCCAGCAGCGTGGGTGCAGGGCGTAACTATGGCTACACCTTC
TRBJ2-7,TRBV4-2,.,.,CASSQEDGVAYEQYF,TGTGCCAGCAGCCAAGAGGACGGGGTCGCCTACGAGCAGTACTTC
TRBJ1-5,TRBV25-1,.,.,CASSERAPNQPQHF,TGTGCCAGCAGTGAAAGGGCGCCCAATCAGCCCCAGCATTTT
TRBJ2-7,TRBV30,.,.,CAWSVLGDNEQYF,TGTGCCTGGAGTGTACTAGGAGACAACGAGCAGTACTTC
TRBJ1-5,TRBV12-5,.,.,CASGLGGSSNQPQHF,TGTGCTAGTGGTTTAGGTGGTAGTAGCAATCAGCCCCAGCATTTT
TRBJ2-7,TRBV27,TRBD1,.,CASSSLGQGFYEQYF,TGTGCCAGCAGTTCCCTGGGACAGGGTTTCTACGAGCAGTACTTC
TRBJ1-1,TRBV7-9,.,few,CASSLGGGTEAFF,TGTGCCAGCAGCTTAGGAGGGGGCACTGAAGCTTTCTTT
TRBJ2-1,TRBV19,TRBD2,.,CASSAPRTGGPNEQFF,TGTGCCAGTAGTGCCCCCCGGACGGGGGGTCCCAATGAGCAGTTCTTC
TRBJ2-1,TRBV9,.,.,CASSVPGPLGNEQFF,TGTGCCAGCAGCGTACCGGGCCCACTTGGCAATGAGCAGTTCTTC
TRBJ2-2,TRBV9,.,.,CASSVGSAFVRELFF,TGTGCCAGCAGCGTAGGCTCAGCGTTCGTCCGGGAGCTGTTTTTT
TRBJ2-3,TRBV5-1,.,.,CASSSGTHSTDTQYF,TGCGCCAGCAGCTCCGGGACACATAGCACAGATACGCAGTATTTT
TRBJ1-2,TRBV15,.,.,CATSRDWGGYTF,TGTGCCACCAGCAGAGATTGGGGTGGCTACACCTTC
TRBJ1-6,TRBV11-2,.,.,CASSLSPGNSPLHF,TGTGCCAGCAGCTTATCCCCAGGAAATTCACCCCTCCACTTT
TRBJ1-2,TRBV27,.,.,CASSGRRENYGYTF,TGTGCCAGCAGCGGACGGCGCGAAAACTATGGCTACACCTTC
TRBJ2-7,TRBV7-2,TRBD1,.,CASSLTGQGGYEQYF,TGTGCCAGCAGCTTAACGGGACAGGGGGGTTACGAGCAGTACTTC
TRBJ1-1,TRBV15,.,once,CATSRTVNTEAFF,TGTGCCACCAGCAGAACTGTGAACACTGAAGCTTTCTTT
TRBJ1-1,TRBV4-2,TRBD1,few,CASSQDPPGGLNTEAFF,TGTGCCAGCAGCCAAGATCCCCCAGGGGGCCTGAACACTGAAGCTTTCTTT
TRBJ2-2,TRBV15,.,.,CATSRDGRGANTGELFF,TGTGCCACCAGCAGAGATGGAAGGGGCGCGAACACCGGGGAGCTGTTTTTT
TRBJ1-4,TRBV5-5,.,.,CASSFLQGNEKLFF,TGTGCCAGCAGCTTTTTGCAGGGAAATGAAAAACTGTTTTTT
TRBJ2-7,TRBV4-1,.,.,CASSQPTRKGHEQYF,TGCGCCAGCAGCCAGCCCACCCGAAAGGGCCACGAGCAGTACTTC
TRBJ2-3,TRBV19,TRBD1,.,CASSIDWDRGPDTQYF,TGTGCCAGTAGTATAGATTGGGACAGGGGACCAGATACGCAGTATTTT
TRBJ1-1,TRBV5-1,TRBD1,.,CASSLGDREVTEAFF,TGCGCCAGCAGCCTGGGGGACAGGGAAGTGACTGAAGCTTTCTTT
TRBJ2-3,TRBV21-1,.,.,CASSSLLSTDTQYF,TGTGCCAGCAGCTCCCTCCTTAGCACAGATACGCAGTATTTT
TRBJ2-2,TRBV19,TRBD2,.,CASSSVAGQGGELFF,TGTGCCAGTAGTTCAGTAGCGGGGCAGGGCGGGGAGCTGTTTTTT
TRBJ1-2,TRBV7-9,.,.,CASSLGPLYFF,TGTGCCAGCAGCTTAGGACCCCTCTACTTCTTC
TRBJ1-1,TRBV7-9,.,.,CASSLEDWEAFF,TGTGCCAGCAGCTTAGAAGACTGGGAAGCTTTCTTT
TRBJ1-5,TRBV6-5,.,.,CASTQGWDHPQHF,TGTGCCAGCACGCAAGGGTGGGATCACCCCCAGCATTTT
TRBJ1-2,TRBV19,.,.,CASNSAPNYGYTF,TGTGCCAGTAACAGCGCTCCTAACTATGGCTACACCTTC
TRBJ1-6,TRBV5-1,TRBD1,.,CASSLEVRGSSPLHF,TGCGCCAGCAGCTTGGAGGTCAGGGGGAGTTCACCCCTCCACTTT
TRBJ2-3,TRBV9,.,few,CASSDLPGLNTDTQYF,TGTGCCAGCAGCGACCTACCGGGACTTAACACAGATACGCAGTATTTT
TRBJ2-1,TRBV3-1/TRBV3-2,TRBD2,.,CASSTGTSIFNEQFF,TGTGCCAGCAGCACGGGGACTAGCATTTTCAATGAGCAGTTCTTC
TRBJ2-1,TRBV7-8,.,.,CASTLGTSIEQFF,TGTGCCAGCACCCTAGGGACTTCGATTGAGCAGTTCTTC
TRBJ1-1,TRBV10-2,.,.,CASSEVWTVETEAFF,TGCGCCAGCAGTGAGGTATGGACAGTGGAGACTGAAGCTTTCTTT
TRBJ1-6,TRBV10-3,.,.,CAIRDNQGISPLHF,TGTGCCATCAGAGATAATCAGGGTATCTCACCCCTCCACTTT
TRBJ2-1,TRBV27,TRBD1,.,CASSLRGGQGLSYNEQFF,TGTGCCAGCAGTTTAAGGGGCGGACAGGGGTTATCCTACAATGAGCAGTTCTTC
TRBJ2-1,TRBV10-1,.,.,CASSESGPSSYNEQFF,TGCGCCAGCAGTGAGTCAGGACCGAGCTCCTACAATGAGCAGTTCTTC
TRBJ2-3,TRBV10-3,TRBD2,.,CAISEAAPSLTSPRTDTQYF,TGTGCCATCAGTGAGGCAGCCCCCTCTTTGACTAGCCCCAGGACAGATACGCAGTATTTT
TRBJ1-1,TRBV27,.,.,CASSIGGGYQNTEAFF,TGTGCCAGCAGTATAGGAGGGGGATACCAGAACACTGAAGCTTTCTTT
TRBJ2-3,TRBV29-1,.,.,CSVRGADLPNTDTQYF,TGCAGCGTTCGGGGGGCGGATTTACCTAACACAGATACGCAGTATTTT
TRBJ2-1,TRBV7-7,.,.,CASSAGLLPNEQFF,TGTGCCAGCAGCGCCGGGCTCCTGCCCAATGAGCAGTTCTTC
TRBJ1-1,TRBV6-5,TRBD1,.,CASSLRTGYMNTEAFF,TGTGCCAGCAGTTTAAGGACAGGGTATATGAACACTGAAGCTTTCTTT
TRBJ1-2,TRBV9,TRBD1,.,CASSAGQDYHYGYTF,TGTGCCAGCAGCGCGGGACAGGATTACCACTATGGCTACACCTTC
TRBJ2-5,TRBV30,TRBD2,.,CAWSIAGALQETQYF,TGTGCCTGGAGTATAGCGGGGGCTCTCCAAGAGACCCAGTACTTC
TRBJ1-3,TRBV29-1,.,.,CSAGTSRNTIYF,TGCAGCGCCGGGACATCCCGAAACACCATATATTTT
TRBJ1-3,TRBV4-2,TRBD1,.,CASSPGQAASGNTIYF,TGTGCCAGCAGCCCTGGACAGGCCGCCTCTGGAAACACCATATATTTT
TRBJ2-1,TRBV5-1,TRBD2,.,CASSLSLAGGGEQFF,TGCGCCAGCAGCTTGTCACTAGCGGGGGGAGGTGAGCAGTTCTTC
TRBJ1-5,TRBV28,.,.,CASSLVGLDHQPQHF,TGTGCCAGCAGTCTTGTAGGGCTAGACCATCAGCCCCAGCATTTT
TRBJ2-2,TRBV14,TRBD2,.,CASSHLLAGGPLAGELFF,TGTGCCAGCAGCCACTTACTAGCGGGGGGGCCACTGGCCGGGGAGCTGTTTTTT
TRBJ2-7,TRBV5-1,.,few,CASSLEGRTYEQYF,TGCGCCAGCAGCTTGGAAGGCAGAACCTACGAGCAGTACTTC